This T cell receptor beta chain was found in a study of identical twins. Findings of the study overall: Insertions were reduced in abundant cord blood beta clonotypes but not in memory repertoires. Partly confounded zero-insertion analyses could result from invariant MAIT and iNKT cells. Excess sharing between twins was weaker in beta out-of-frame sequences.

In germline, CDR1 is SGHNT, CDR2 YENEEA. The CDR3 runs 16 residues. The ends were cut back, 0 bases at V and 1 base at J, with 9 bases in the middle. TCRdb processed the 5' RACE reads anew with MiXCR; each CDR3 protein has one entry. The table shows roughly 490,000 distinct CDR3 sequences, with roughly an eighth occurring only once. Remarks on this clonotype: The antigen is unknown.

These data were also filed under a second study, of yellow fever vaccine responses in identical twins. This second study says: Reports say the vaccine T cell response in twins looked partly convergent and partly personalized.

The chain carries TRBV11-3 and TRBJ2-2; the D is unclear. Input material: CD4+ T cells sorted from blood. This clonotype was obtained from a woman under 30 in good health. CDR3: CASSLDRQLNTGELFF. CDR3 DNA sequence: TGTGCCAGCAGCTTAGATCGGCAGCTGAACACCGGGGAGCTGTTTTTT. The variable domain in full, with the rest retrieved from reference TRBV11-3 and TRBJ2-2, is EAGVVQSPRYKIIEKKQPVAFWCNPISGHNTLYWYLQNLGQGPELLIRYENEEAVDDSQLPKDRFSAERLKGVDSTLKIQPAELGDSAVYLCASSLDRQLNTGELFFGEGSRLTVL.